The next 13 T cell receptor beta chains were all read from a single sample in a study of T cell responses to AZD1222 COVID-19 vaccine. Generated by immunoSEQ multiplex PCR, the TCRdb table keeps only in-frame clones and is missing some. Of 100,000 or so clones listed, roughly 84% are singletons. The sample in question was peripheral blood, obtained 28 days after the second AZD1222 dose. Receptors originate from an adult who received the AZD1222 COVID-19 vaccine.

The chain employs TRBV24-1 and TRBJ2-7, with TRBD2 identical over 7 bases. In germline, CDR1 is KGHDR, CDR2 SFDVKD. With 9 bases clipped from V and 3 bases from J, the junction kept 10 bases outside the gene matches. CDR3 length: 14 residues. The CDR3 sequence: CATSRGGGNYEQYF. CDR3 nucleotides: TGTGCCACCTCGCGTGGGGGAGGGAACTACGAGCAGTACTTC.

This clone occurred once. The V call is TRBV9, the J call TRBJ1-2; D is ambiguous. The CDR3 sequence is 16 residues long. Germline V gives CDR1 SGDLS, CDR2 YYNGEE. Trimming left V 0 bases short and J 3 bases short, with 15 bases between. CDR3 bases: TGTGCCAGCAGCGTAGACCCTTACGGGAAGGACTATGGCTACACCTTC. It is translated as CASSVDPYGKDYGYTF.

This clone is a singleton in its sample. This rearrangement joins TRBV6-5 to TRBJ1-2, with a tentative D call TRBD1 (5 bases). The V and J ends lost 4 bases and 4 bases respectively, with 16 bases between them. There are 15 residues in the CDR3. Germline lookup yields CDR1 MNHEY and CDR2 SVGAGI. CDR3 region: CASSWNAQGGYGYTF. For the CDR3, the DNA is TGTGCCAGCAGTTGGAACGCCCAGGGTGGCTATGGCTACACCTTC.

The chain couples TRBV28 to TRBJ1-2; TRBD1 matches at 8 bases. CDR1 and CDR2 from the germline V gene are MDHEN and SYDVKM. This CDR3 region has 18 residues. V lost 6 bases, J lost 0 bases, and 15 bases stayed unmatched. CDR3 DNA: TGTGCCAGCAGCACTGTTTATCCCGACAGGGGAGCTAACTATGGCTACACCTTC. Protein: CASSTVYPDRGANYGYTF.

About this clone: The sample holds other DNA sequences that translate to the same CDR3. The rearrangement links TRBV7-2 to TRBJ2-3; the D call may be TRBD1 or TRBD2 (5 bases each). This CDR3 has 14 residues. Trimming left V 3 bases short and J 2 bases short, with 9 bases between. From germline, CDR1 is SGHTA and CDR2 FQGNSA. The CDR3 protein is CASSLRGSTDTQYF. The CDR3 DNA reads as TGTGCCAGCAGCTTGAGGGGCTCCACAGATACGCAGTATTTT. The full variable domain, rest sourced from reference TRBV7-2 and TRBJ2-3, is GAGVSQSPSNKVTEKGKDVELRCDPISGHTALYWYRQSLGQGLEFLIYFQGNSAPDKSGLPSDRFSAERTGGSVSTLTIQRTQQEDSAVYLCASSLRGSTDTQYFGPGTRLTVL.

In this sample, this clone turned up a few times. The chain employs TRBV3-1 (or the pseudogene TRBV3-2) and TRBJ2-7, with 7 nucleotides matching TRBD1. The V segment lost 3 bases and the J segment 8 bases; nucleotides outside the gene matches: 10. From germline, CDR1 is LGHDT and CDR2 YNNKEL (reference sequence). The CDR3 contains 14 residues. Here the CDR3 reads CASSQTRRDSQQYF. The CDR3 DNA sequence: TGTGCCAGCAGCCAGACCCGACGGGACAGTCAGCAGTACTTC.

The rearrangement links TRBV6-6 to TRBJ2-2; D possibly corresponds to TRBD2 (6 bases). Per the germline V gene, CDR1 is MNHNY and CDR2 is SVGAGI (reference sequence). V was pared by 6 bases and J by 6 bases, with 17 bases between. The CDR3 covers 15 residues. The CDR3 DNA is TGTGCCAGCAGGGGGGAGGTATATGGGGCCGGGGAGCTGTTTTTT. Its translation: CASRGEVYGAGELFF.

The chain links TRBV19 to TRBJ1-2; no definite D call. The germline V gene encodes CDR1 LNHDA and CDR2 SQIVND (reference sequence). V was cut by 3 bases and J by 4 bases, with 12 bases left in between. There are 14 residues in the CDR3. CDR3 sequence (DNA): TGTGCCAGTAGTATGTCCCTGATCAGCTATGGCTACACCTTC. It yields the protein CASSMSLISYGYTF.

The CDR3 sequence: CASSLPPPRETQYF. The DNA for the CDR3 is TGCGCCAGCAGCTTGCCTCCTCCCAGAGAGACCCAGTACTTC. V usage is TRBV5-1 and J usage is TRBJ2-5; the D is unclear. V was trimmed by 1 base and J by 4 bases, leaving 11 bases between them. Germline CDR1 is SGHRS and CDR2 is YFSETQ. The CDR3 covers 14 residues.

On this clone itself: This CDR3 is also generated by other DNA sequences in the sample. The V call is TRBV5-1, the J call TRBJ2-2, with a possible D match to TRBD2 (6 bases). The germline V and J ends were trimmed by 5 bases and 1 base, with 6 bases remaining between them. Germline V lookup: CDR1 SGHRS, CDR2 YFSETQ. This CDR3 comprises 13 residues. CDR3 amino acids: CASREGNTGELFF. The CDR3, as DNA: TGCGCCAGCAGGGAGGGGAACACCGGGGAGCTGTTTTTT.

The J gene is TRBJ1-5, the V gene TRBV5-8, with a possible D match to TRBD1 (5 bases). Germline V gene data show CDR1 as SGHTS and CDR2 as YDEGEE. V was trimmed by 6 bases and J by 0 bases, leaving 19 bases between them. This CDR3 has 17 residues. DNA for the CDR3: TGTGCCAGCATCCTTCAGGGCACGGGTCTTAGCAATCAGCCCCAGCATTTT. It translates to CASILQGTGLSNQPQHF.

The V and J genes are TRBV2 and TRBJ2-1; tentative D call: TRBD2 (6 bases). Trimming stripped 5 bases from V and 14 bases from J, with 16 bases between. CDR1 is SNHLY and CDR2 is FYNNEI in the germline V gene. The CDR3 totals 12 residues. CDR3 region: CASSPQLAREFF. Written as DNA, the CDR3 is TGTGCCAGCAGTCCCCAACTAGCACGCGAGTTCTTC.

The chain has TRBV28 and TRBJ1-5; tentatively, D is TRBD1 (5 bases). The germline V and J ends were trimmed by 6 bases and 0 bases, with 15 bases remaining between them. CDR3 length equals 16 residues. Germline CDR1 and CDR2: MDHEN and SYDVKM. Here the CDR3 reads CASRRVTDYSNQPQHF. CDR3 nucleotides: TGTGCCAGCAGGCGAGTGACAGATTATAGCAATCAGCCCCAGCATTTT.